This TCR beta chain was retrieved from a study of cytomegalovirus exposure and HLA in healthy donors. Overall study: There were fewer than 130 million unique TCR beta sequences, drawn from about 179 million T cells, in an earlier analysis. Around 85 million unique TCR sequences came from HLA-typed donors in an early release.

As regards this clone: Its antigen is unknown.

Study-level findings and limits: According to a later analysis, most TCR beta chains associated with CMV appeared HLA-restricted. An Asian-associated ancestry cluster reportedly showed fewer N-insertions than the roughly 670-donor mean in a later analysis.

Primers included in the PCR were 60 Vbeta and 13 Jbeta primers. The protocol was immunoSEQ multiplex PCR, while the TCRdb copy is restricted to in-frame clones and leaves out a portion. The sample holds about 160,000 clones, 80% seen once. Sequencing input: PBMCs. The sequence came from a man aged 25-45 years in good health and CMV-seronegative.

The CDR3 DNA reads as TGTGCCAGCACTCGACAAAACGAGCAGTACTTC. Encoded protein: CASTRQNEQYF. V and J are TRBV6-5 and TRBJ2-7; no definite D call. Germline CDR1 MNHEY, CDR2 SVGAGI. The CDR3 is 11 residues long. Trimming pared 7 bases from V and 5 bases from J, leaving 9 bases between.